These 30 T cell receptor beta chains came from one sample sequenced in a study of shared clonotypes between healthy human individuals. TCRdb's copy holds only in-frame clones and misses some; the assay was immunoSEQ multiplex PCR. The sample lists about 2.3 million clones, over 90% occurring once. Sequenced: naive CD4+ T cells from PBMCs. The subset here: CD45RA+ positively selected. These TCRs come from a man younger than 35 in good health. Some clones in this sample may be carry-over from other donors' samples.

Regarding this clone: At one end, the junction sequence differs from germline, possibly due to a read error. The chain has TRBV4-2 and TRBJ2-1; TRBD2 matches at 11 bases. CDR1 and CDR2 from the germline V gene are LGHNA and YNFKEQ. The length of the CDR3 is 15 residues. The CDR3 region has the DNA TGTGCCAGCAACCAACTAGCGGGAGAGGGCAATGAGCAGTTCTTC. Amino acids: CASNQLAGEGNEQFF.

The genes are TRBV5-4 and TRBJ2-2; D might be TRBD1 or TRBD2, each matching 6 bases. V was cut by 4 bases and J by 3 bases, with 19 bases left in between. The CDR3 covers 17 residues. Germline lookup yields CDR1 SGHNT and CDR2 YYREEE (reference sequence). As DNA, the CDR3 is TGTGCCAGCAGCCTTAAGGTGGGGGGCGCCTACACCGGGGAGCTGTTTTTT. Its protein product is CASSLKVGGAYTGELFF.

The rearrangement joins TRBV5-1 to TRBJ2-7; 9 nucleotides line up with TRBD2. V lost 2 bases, J lost 6 bases, and 6 bases stayed unmatched. The CDR3 covers 14 residues. Per germline, CDR1 SGHRS and CDR2 YFSETQ. The CDR3 nucleotides read TGCGCCAGCAGCTTCTTGGGACTAGCTGGCGAGCAGTACTTC. Protein sequence: CASSFLGLAGEQYF.

J is TRBJ1-2 and V is TRBV27; 12 bases match TRBD1. The V and J ends lost 3 bases and 7 bases, in that order; junction bases with no gene match: 6. This CDR3 is 15 amino acids long. Germline V gives CDR1 MNHEY, CDR2 SMNVEV (reference sequence). The chain's CDR3 is CASSFRDRGRGGYTF. The CDR3 nucleotides read TGTGCCAGCAGTTTCCGGGACAGGGGGCGAGGTGGCTACACCTTC.

The rearrangement links TRBV5-6 to TRBJ2-1; D is perhaps TRBD1 (6 bases). The V end was cut by 5 bases, the J end by 4 bases, with 10 bases between. CDR3 size: 13 residues. Germline assignment: CDR1 SGHDT and CDR2 YYEEEE. CDR3 sequence reads: CASSPTGYNEQFF. The CDR3 coding sequence is TGTGCCAGCAGTCCGACAGGATACAATGAGCAGTTCTTC.

The chain carries TRBV30 and TRBJ1-4; TRBD1 might be the D (6 bases). V was shortened by 2 bases and J by 4 bases, with 11 bases between the two germline ends. Per germline, CDR1 GTSNPN and CDR2 SVGIG (reference sequence). The CDR3 runs to 14 residues. This CDR3 reads CAWSQQGINEKLFF. The CDR3 DNA sequence: TGTGCCTGGAGTCAGCAGGGGATTAATGAAAAACTGTTTTTT.

With regard to this clone: Other DNA sequences in the sample encode the same CDR3. The chain employs TRBV7-2 and TRBJ1-1; D may be TRBD1 (5 bases). V lost 3 bases and J 2 bases, leaving 7 bases between the germline ends. Germline CDR1 and CDR2: SGHTA and FQGNSA. The CDR3 totals 13 residues. The CDR3 loop reads CASSFQGNTEAFF. Here the CDR3 DNA reads TGTGCCAGCAGCTTCCAGGGTAACACTGAAGCTTTCTTT.

CDR3: CASSLAGTSANEQFF. The DNA of the CDR3 is TGTGCCAGCAGCTTAGCCGGGACTAGCGCCAATGAGCAGTTCTTC. This chain joins TRBV7-9 and TRBJ2-1, with 10 bases lining up with TRBD2. Germline CDR1 SEHNR, CDR2 FQNEAQ (reference sequence). This CDR3 comprises 15 residues. The junction had 2 bases not matched to a gene; V was cut back by 0 bases and J by 6 bases.

This sequence joins TRBV27 and TRBJ2-1; 9 bases match TRBD2. Germline trimming cut 6 bases from V and 1 base from J; bases unmatched to any gene: 16. Germline V gene lookup returns CDR1 MNHEY and CDR2 SMNVEV (reference sequence). The CDR3 totals 19 residues. CDR3 sequence: CASSAPGLAIVGSYNEQFF. CDR3 coding DNA: TGTGCCAGCAGCGCTCCGGGACTAGCTATAGTTGGGTCCTACAATGAGCAGTTCTTC.

This clone was observed a single time. In DNA, the CDR3 is TGTGCCAGCAGTGAAGCGGGGGCCTACAATGAGCAGTTCTTC. Translating it yields CASSEAGAYNEQFF. This rearrangement joins TRBV25-1 to TRBJ2-1, with TRBD2 matching 7 bases. V shed 2 bases and J 2 bases; nucleotides not matched to a gene: 0. This CDR3 is 14 amino acids long. The germline gives CDR1 MGHDK, CDR2 SYGVNS.

Here the CDR3 DNA reads TGTGCCAGCACCCCGCTAGGGGTTATCGCTGGAAACACCATATATTTT. Translated: CASTPLGVIAGNTIYF. The chain links TRBV28 to TRBJ1-3; D is possibly TRBD1 (5 bases). CDR1 is MDHEN and CDR2 is SYDVKM in the germline V gene. CDR3 length: 16 residues. Trimming left V 7 bases short and J 2 bases short, with 18 bases between.

This chain uses TRBV7-2 with TRBJ1-5; 8 nucleotides match TRBD1. This CDR3 has 15 amino acids. CDR1 is SGHTA, CDR2 FQGNSA, per germline. The junction had 7 bases not matched to a gene; V was cut back by 2 bases and J by 7 bases. The CDR3 loop is CASSLFTGGGQPQHF. For the CDR3, the DNA is TGTGCCAGCAGCTTATTTACAGGGGGTGGCCAGCCCCAGCATTTT.

The chain combines TRBV19 with TRBJ1-5; D gene unclear. The CDR3 is 12 amino acids. Germline CDR1 reads LNHDA; CDR2 reads SQIVND (reference sequence). The V gene lost 3 bases and the J gene lost 6 bases, with 6 bases spanning the gap. As DNA, the CDR3 is TGTGCCAGTAGTATGTGGGGTCAGCCCCAGCATTTT. It yields the protein CASSMWGQPQHF. Supplemented by reference TRBV19 and TRBJ1-5, the full variable domain reads DGGITQSPKYLFRKEGQNVTLSCEQNLNHDAMYWYRQDPGQGLRLIYYSQIVNDFQKGDIAEGYSVSREKKESFPLTVTSAQKNPTAFYLCASSMWGQPQHFGDGTRLSIL.

The chain couples TRBV18 to TRBJ2-3, with D perhaps TRBD2 (5 bases). This CDR3 is 14 amino acids long. The V and J ends lost 6 bases and 4 bases respectively, with 14 bases between them. The V gene's germline CDR1 is KGHSH and CDR2 LQKENI. The CDR3 sequence: CASSVGVIADTQYF. The CDR3, as DNA: TGTGCCAGCTCCGTCGGGGTGATCGCAGATACGCAGTATTTT.

The chain joins TRBV5-1 to TRBJ2-1; D remains ambiguous. V was clipped by 0 bases and J by 0 bases, with 10 bases between them. From germline, CDR1 is SGHRS and CDR2 YFSETQ. The CDR3 runs to 16 residues. CDR3 in amino acids: CASSLVEGLSYNEQFF. Written as DNA, the CDR3 is TGCGCCAGCAGCTTGGTTGAAGGGCTCTCCTACAATGAGCAGTTCTTC.

V is TRBV7-9 and J is TRBJ1-1, with TRBD1 identical over 8 bases. Losses at the gene ends were 2 bases for V and 3 bases for J; bases not matched to a gene: 5. Germline lookup yields CDR1 SEHNR and CDR2 FQNEAQ (reference sequence). The CDR3 covers 15 residues. CDR3 loop: CASSLSTGVDTEAFF. CDR3 coding DNA: TGTGCCAGCAGCTTATCGACAGGGGTTGACACTGAAGCTTTCTTT.

The genes are TRBV25-1 and TRBJ1-1; 8 bases match TRBD1. The CDR3 spans 14 residues. Trimming at V came to 9 bases and at J to 5 bases, leaving 11 bases not matched to a gene. CDR1 is MGHDK and CDR2 is SYGVNS in the germline V gene. DNA of the CDR3: TGTGCCAGTCATTCAGGGGGCTTGAGAACTGAAGCTTTCTTT. Translation gives CASHSGGLRTEAFF.

V is TRBV19 and J is TRBJ1-4, with a weak D call TRBD1 (6 bases). Between the trimmed V and J ends, which lost 7 bases and 0 bases, there was a span of 15 bases. The CDR3 is 16 residues long. Germline V gene lookup returns CDR1 LNHDA and CDR2 SQIVND (reference sequence). CDR3 residues: CASTWGPAATNEKLFF. Here the CDR3 DNA reads TGTGCCAGTACGTGGGGGCCGGCAGCAACTAATGAAAAACTGTTTTTT.

Notes on this clone: Other DNA sequences of this sample code for an identical CDR3. The V call is TRBV28, the J call TRBJ2-7; the match to TRBD2 covers 9 bases. Unmatched junction bases numbered 2, after V lost 0 bases and J lost 2 bases. The CDR3 is 15 residues long. CDR1 MDHEN and CDR2 SYDVKM come from the germline V gene. DNA of the CDR3: TGTGCCAGCAGTTTATGGGCGGGGGGGACCTACGAGCAGTACTTC. Protein product: CASSLWAGGTYEQYF.

The rearrangement links TRBV9 to TRBJ1-4; D gene uncertain. The CDR3 is 14 amino acids. The V gene lost 3 bases and the J gene lost 4 bases, with 10 bases spanning the gap. Germline assignment: CDR1 SGDLS and CDR2 YYNGEE. CDR3 coding DNA: TGTGCCAGCAGCGCCCCAGACAATAATGAAAAACTGTTTTTT. Residues: CASSAPDNNEKLFF.

Comment on this clone: Other DNA sequences from this sample encode an identical CDR3 as well. The chain is built from TRBV28 and TRBJ1-1; 8 positions agree with TRBD1. After removal of 6 bases from V and 8 bases from J, the junction contained 5 bases not matched to a gene. Germline-derived CDR1 and CDR2 are MDHEN and SYDVKM. The CDR3 loop spans 12 amino acids. The CDR3 DNA reads as TGTGCCAGCAGCTTGACAGGGGCAGAAGCTTTCTTT. Its translation: CASSLTGAEAFF.

The gene calls are TRBV2 and TRBJ1-2; tentatively, D is TRBD1 (6 bases). Germline CDR1 is SNHLY and CDR2 is FYNNEI. The CDR3 totals 13 residues. V was trimmed by 3 bases and J by 5 bases, leaving 10 bases between them. CDR3 DNA sequence: TGTGCCAGCAGTGATCAGGGGTATTATGGCTACACCTTC. It translates to CASSDQGYYGYTF.

Comments on this clone: Other nucleotide sequences from this sample produce the same CDR3. The rearrangement joins TRBV9 to TRBJ1-1; a possible D gene is TRBD1 (5 bases). The CDR3 covers 14 residues. The germline V gene has CDR1 SGDLS and CDR2 YYNGEE. The V end lost 2 bases, the J end lost 0 bases, and 8 bases lay between the germline ends. The chain's CDR3 is CASSVGHMNTEAFF. The DNA for the CDR3 is TGTGCCAGCAGCGTCGGACACATGAACACTGAAGCTTTCTTT.

This clone was found once. The rearrangement uses TRBV11-3 and TRBJ2-7; D remains unclear. V lost 5 bases, J lost 2 bases, and 16 bases lay in between. CDR1 SGHNT and CDR2 YENEEA come from the germline V gene. CDR3 length: 15 residues. CDR3 amino acids: CASSTNGPSTYEQYF. CDR3 sequence (DNA): TGTGCCAGCAGCACAAACGGACCCAGCACCTACGAGCAGTACTTC.

The J gene is TRBJ2-1, the V gene TRBV5-6; 8 bases are a match to TRBD2. Germline values: CDR1 SGHDT, CDR2 YYEEEE. CDR3 size: 16 residues. Germline trimming cut 0 bases from V and 0 bases from J; bases unmatched to any gene: 2. CDR3 residues: CASSLGGTSSYNEQFF. The CDR3 DNA is TGTGCCAGCAGCTTGGGCGGGACTAGCTCCTACAATGAGCAGTTCTTC. The full variable domain, its missing parts supplied by reference TRBV5-6 and TRBJ2-1, is DAGVTQSPTHLIKTRGQQVTLRCSPKSGHDTVSWYQQALGQGPQFIFQYYEEEERQRGNFPDRFSGHQFPNYSSELNVNALLLGDSALYLCASSLGGTSSYNEQFFGPGTRLTVL.

The CDR3 spells CASSLSPGDLYEQYF. The CDR3, as DNA: TGTGCCAGCAGCTTATCTCCGGGAGACCTCTACGAGCAGTACTTC. The rearrangement links TRBV7-3 to TRBJ2-7, with D tentatively TRBD2 (6 bases). Trimming cost V 2 bases and J 3 bases, with 14 bases left between them. Germline CDR1 and CDR2: SGHTA and FQGTGA. The CDR3 has 15 amino acids.

V usage is TRBV27 and J usage is TRBJ2-7; 9 nucleotides line up with TRBD1. The V gene's germline CDR1 is MNHEY and CDR2 SMNVEV (reference sequence). J was trimmed by 3 bases and V by 0 bases; bases with no gene match: 6. This CDR3 spans 16 amino acids. The CDR3 DNA follows: TGTGCCAGCAGTTTATCGACCACAGGGGGCAGCTACGAGCAGTACTTC. This sequence encodes CASSLSTTGGSYEQYF.

The chain uses TRBV18 and TRBJ2-1, with 8 bases identical to TRBD2. Germline V gene lookup returns CDR1 KGHSH and CDR2 LQKENI. Trimming removed 2 bases from V and 7 bases from J; junction bases left unmatched: 13. There are 17 residues in the CDR3. CDR3 nucleotide sequence: TGTGCCAGCTCACCAAGCAGCGGGAGTTTGCCGGGGAATGAGCAGTTCTTC. It is translated as CASSPSSGSLPGNEQFF.

V and J are TRBV7-2 and TRBJ1-5; the D is unclear. CDR1 and CDR2 from the germline V gene are SGHTA and FQGNSA. CDR3 length: 15 residues. Trimming removed 0 bases at V and 5 bases at J, with 11 bases between. In DNA form, the CDR3 reads TGTGCCAGCAGCTTAGCTCTGGGAGGCGATCAGCCCCAGCATTTT. The encoded protein is CASSLALGGDQPQHF.

The V call is TRBV5-8, the J call TRBJ2-6; D uncertain. The V end was cut by 0 bases, the J end by 0 bases, with 7 bases between. This CDR3 region has 16 residues. CDR1 SGHTS and CDR2 YDEGEE come from the germline V gene. CDR3 sequence: CASSLGLNSGANVLTF. CDR3 DNA: TGTGCCAGCAGCTTGGGACTGAACTCTGGGGCCAACGTCCTGACTTTC.